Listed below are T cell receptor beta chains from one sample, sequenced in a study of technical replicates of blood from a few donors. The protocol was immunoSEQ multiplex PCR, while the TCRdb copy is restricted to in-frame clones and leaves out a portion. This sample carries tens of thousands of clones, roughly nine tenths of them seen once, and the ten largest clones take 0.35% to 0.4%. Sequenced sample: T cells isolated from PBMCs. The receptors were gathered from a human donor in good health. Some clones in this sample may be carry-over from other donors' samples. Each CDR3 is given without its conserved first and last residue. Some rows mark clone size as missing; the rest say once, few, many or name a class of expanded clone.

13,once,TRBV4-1,ASSHTGFLDEKLF
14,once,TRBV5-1,ASSFGTSGGGNTQY
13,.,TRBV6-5,ASSYSGQFNQPQH
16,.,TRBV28,ASSIRQGPSATNEKLF
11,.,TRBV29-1,SVDAGGGYEQY
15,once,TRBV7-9,ASSPSVGGQGPTEAF
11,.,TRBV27,ASVPSSGNTIY
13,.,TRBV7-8,ASSVRLADTDTQY
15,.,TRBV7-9,ASSSPLLDRGRHEQY
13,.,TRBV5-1,ASSLGTGGTSAQY
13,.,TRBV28,ASSKTGTGQQPQH
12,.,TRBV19,ASSSSARTEKLF
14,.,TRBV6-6,ASSIIQGIGANVLT
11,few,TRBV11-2,ASSTQGGQPQH
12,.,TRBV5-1,ASSLVSQRTEAF
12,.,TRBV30,AWRITGGESPLH
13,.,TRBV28,ASPPQANKNNEQF
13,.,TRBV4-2,ASSRDTRNTGELF
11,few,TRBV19,ASKGQGYYEQY
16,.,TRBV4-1,ASSQDHSQFPLTYEQY
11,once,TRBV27,ASRTGISDGYT
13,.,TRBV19,ASSIEQRNPYEQY
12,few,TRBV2,ASAKSSYNSPLH
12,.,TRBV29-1,SVPTGAGANVLT
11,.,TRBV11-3,ASSAGQGAVAF
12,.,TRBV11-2,ASSYTTDRSVGY
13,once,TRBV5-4,ASSPGQGGAYGYT
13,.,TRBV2,AGSTGTSGANVLT
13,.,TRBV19,ASSIGTGVPYEQY
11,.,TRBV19,ASSIQGQSRAF
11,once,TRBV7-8,ATGGGPGNEQF
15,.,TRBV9,ASSEGPTGNMNTEAF
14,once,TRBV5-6,ASSLGGGSPDQPQH
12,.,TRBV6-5,ASRRGQGTGELF
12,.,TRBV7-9,ASSGVELPYEQY
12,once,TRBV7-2,ASSFLSSEIEQF
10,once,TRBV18,ASSPPGETQY
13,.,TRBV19,ASSPSPSGTGELF
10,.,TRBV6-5,ASSPHPLEAF
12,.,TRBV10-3,AISIRDFYNEQF
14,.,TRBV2,ASSEVSRDSPWGYT
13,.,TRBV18,ASSPSGFLDWGQF
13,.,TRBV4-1,ASSHRGFSGTEAF
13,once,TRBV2,ASRGQGLATETQY
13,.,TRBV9,ASSVLAGETNEQF
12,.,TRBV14,ASSQVRPQGEAF
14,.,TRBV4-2,ASSPSQGASNEKLF
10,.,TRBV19,ASSTACETQY
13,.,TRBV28,ASSLSSRAHYEQY
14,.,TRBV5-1,ASSLTFGQSTDTQY
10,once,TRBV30,AWITGTYGYT
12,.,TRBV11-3,ASSRSGSPYEQY
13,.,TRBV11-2,ASSLLDRGTYEQY
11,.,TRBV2,ASGQGARDTQY
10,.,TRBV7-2,ASSLPQETQY
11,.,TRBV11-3,ASSLDSTGELF